Below are 26 T cell receptor beta chains sequenced from a single sample in a study of identical twins (dated by TCRdb to the mid-2010s). The method behind the library was 5' RACE. These reads were obtained on an Illumina HiSeq 2000. TCRdb trimmed public reads at Q25 via fastp, called clones via MiXCR and kept in-frame beta chains. Merged by CDR3 protein, the rows form single entries marked with the most common genes and DNA. This sample is represented by approximately 260,000 distinct CDR3 sequences; about an eighth of them were singletons. The top ten clones comprise 7% to 9.5% of the sample. Sequencing used memory (CD45RO+) T cells sorted from blood. This sample's cell subset or site label indicates: CD45RO+ enriched T cells. The receptors were gathered from a woman between 18 and 30 years old in good health.

Only a few counts were recorded for this clonotype. The V and J genes are TRBV30 and TRBJ2-1; a weak D match, TRBD2 (6 bases). The CDR3 covers 12 residues. Germline CDR1 GTSNPN, CDR2 SVGIG (reference sequence). With 4 bases removed from V and 7 bases from J, the gap between germline ends came to 11 bases. CDR3 bases: TGTGCCTGGACTAGCGAAATGAATGAGCAGTTCTTC. Amino acid sequence: CAWTSEMNEQFF.

This clonotype was observed a handful of times. This sequence joins TRBV6-5 and TRBJ2-3; D remains ambiguous. V was cut by 5 bases and J by 9 bases, with 12 bases left in between. The CDR3 contains 12 residues. Per the germline V gene, CDR1 is MNHEY and CDR2 is SVGAGI. The CDR3 bases are TGTGCCAGCAGTCTCCCTGGAACCACGCAGTATTTT. Amino acids: CASSLPGTTQYF.

This clonotype was found a few times. This chain uses TRBV5-1 with TRBJ2-1; TRBD1 is a possible D gene (6 bases). From germline, CDR1 is SGHRS and CDR2 YFSETQ. The CDR3 covers 14 residues. V lost 4 bases and J lost 1, with 9 bases in between. The CDR3 nucleotides read TGCGCCAGCAGCGTGGACAGTTCCTACAATGAGCAGTTCTTC. Translated: CASSVDSSYNEQFF.

This clonotype has more than one count but fewer than ten. The chain combines TRBV2 with TRBJ1-5; D unclear. Trimming left V 7 bases short and J 4 bases short, with 14 bases between. Germline CDR1 and CDR2: SNHLY and FYNNEI. CDR3 length equals 14 residues. The DNA of the CDR3 is TGTGCCAGCAACGCCGCCGGGTTGAATCAGCCCCAGCATTTT. Residues: CASNAAGLNQPQHF.

Only a few counts were recorded for this clonotype. The genes are TRBV7-8 and TRBJ2-7; 10 nucleotides agree with TRBD1. In germline, CDR1 is SGHVS, CDR2 FQNEAQ. V was pared by 7 bases and J by 1 base, with 4 bases of the junction left unmatched. This CDR3 comprises 14 residues. The chain's CDR3 is CASNRDRGSYEQYF. The DNA for the CDR3 is TGTGCCAGCAACAGGGACAGGGGATCCTACGAGCAGTACTTC.

This clonotype has a count of ten or more. The rearrangement links TRBV7-9 to TRBJ2-1, with D perhaps TRBD2 (6 bases). V gave up 8 bases and J gave up 10 bases, with 15 bases separating them. Germline V gene data show CDR1 as SEHNR and CDR2 as FQNEAQ (reference sequence). CDR3 size: 12 residues. The CDR3 region is CASARESVEQFF. CDR3 in DNA: TGTGCCAGCGCGCGGGAATCGGTGGAGCAGTTCTTC.

CDR3 region: CASSKQSSWTPDTQYF. DNA of the CDR3: TGTGCCAGCAGCAAGCAAAGCTCTTGGACGCCAGATACGCAGTATTTT. The V and J genes are TRBV3-1 and TRBJ2-3; no clear D gene. Trimming stripped 5 bases from V and 4 bases from J, with 19 bases between. The germline CDR1 and CDR2 sequences are LGHDT and YNNKEL (reference sequence). This CDR3 spans 16 amino acids.

This clonotype was counted a few times. A clone one base away is much larger, so this may be a read error. The V gene is TRBV6-1, the J gene TRBJ1-1, with D uncertain. Trimming left V 5 bases short and J 1 base short, with 5 bases between. The CDR3 extends over 12 amino acids. Germline CDR1 and CDR2: MNHNS and SASEGT. CDR3 sequence (DNA): TGTGCCAGCAGTCACGGGAACACTGAAGCTTTCTTT. Residues: CASSHGNTEAFF.

The gene calls are TRBV11-3 and TRBJ1-3, with a weak D call TRBD1 (6 bases). Germline V gives CDR1 SGHNT, CDR2 YENEEA. V lost 5 bases to trimming and J lost 3 bases, with 14 bases between them. CDR3 size: 15 residues. The CDR3 DNA reads as TGTGCCAGCAGCCGGTCCGGACAGAGTGGAAACACCATATATTTT. It yields the protein CASSRSGQSGNTIYF.

This clonotype appeared a few times. The chain combines TRBV5-1 with TRBJ2-3; weak D call: TRBD2 (5 bases). The CDR3 is made up of 14 amino acids. V was shortened by 5 bases and J by 4 bases, with 14 bases between the two germline ends. Germline CDR1 is SGHRS and CDR2 is YFSETQ. CDR3 bases: TGCGCCAGCAGAAGTCGTACCGGGGCAGATACGCAGTATTTT. It specifies CASRSRTGADTQYF. Based on the CDR3 plus reference TRBV5-1 and TRBJ2-3, the full variable domain is KAGVTQTPRYLIKTRGQQVTLSCSPISGHRSVSWYQQTPGQGLQFLFEYFSETQRNKGNFPGRFSGRQFSNSRSEMNVSTLELGDSALYLCASRSRTGADTQYFGPGTRLTVL.

This clonotype was observed a few times. The chain employs TRBV19 and TRBJ1-2; D is possibly TRBD1 (6 bases). CDR1 and CDR2 (germline): LNHDA, SQIVND (reference sequence). V was shortened by 4 bases and J by 3 bases, with 15 bases between the two germline ends. The CDR3 has 15 amino acids. The CDR3 is CASSSRAGDYYGYTF. In nucleotides, the CDR3 is TGTGCCAGTAGTAGTCGGGCAGGGGACTACTATGGCTACACCTTC. The full variable domain, in which reference TRBV19 and TRBJ1-2 provide the parts outside the CDR3, is DGGITQSPKYLFRKEGQNVTLSCEQNLNHDAMYWYRQDPGQGLRLIYYSQIVNDFQKGDIAEGYSVSREKKESFPLTVTSAQKNPTAFYLCASSSRAGDYYGYTFGSGTRLTVV.

The chain couples TRBV12-3 or TRBV12-4 to TRBJ1-1; D may be TRBD1 (5 bases). The CDR3 has 13 residues. V lost 6 bases and J 3 bases, leaving 11 bases between the germline ends. In DNA form, the CDR3 reads TGTGCCAGCAGGCGGACACTTTACACTGAAGCTTTCTTT. Protein: CASRRTLYTEAFF.

The V and J genes are TRBV5-1 and TRBJ2-2; D is undetermined. V was shortened by 7 bases and J by 6 bases, with 16 bases between the two germline ends. This CDR3 is built from 14 residues. Germline CDR1 SGHRS, CDR2 YFSETQ. The CDR3 protein is CASHPSSPPGELFF. The CDR3 region has the DNA TGCGCCAGCCATCCTAGTTCTCCGCCCGGGGAGCTGTTTTTT.

V and J are TRBV4-3 and TRBJ2-7; TRBD1 aligns across 7 bases. J was trimmed by 3 bases and V by 0 bases; bases with no gene match: 14. This CDR3 is built from 18 residues. Per the germline V gene, CDR1 is LGHNA and CDR2 is YSLEER. The CDR3 sequence: CASSQDTDRPSIHYEQYF. The DNA of the CDR3 is TGCGCCAGCAGCCAAGACACGGACAGGCCCTCTATCCACTACGAGCAGTACTTC.

This chain uses TRBV19 with TRBJ1-2; D call uncertain. Trimming pared 9 bases from V and 6 bases from J, leaving 11 bases between. The CDR3 consists of 11 residues. In germline, CDR1 is LNHDA, CDR2 SQIVND (reference sequence). CDR3 protein: CASKTDNGYTF. The CDR3 DNA reads TGTGCCAGCAAAACAGACAATGGCTACACCTTC.

The chain is built from TRBV24-1 and TRBJ2-3, with D unclear. V lost 6 bases and J 4 bases, leaving 7 bases between the germline ends. The CDR3 has 12 residues. The germline gives CDR1 KGHDR, CDR2 SFDVKD. The CDR3 coding sequence is TGTGCCACCAGTCCTCAGCCAGATACGCAGTATTTT. This gives the protein CATSPQPDTQYF.

This clonotype has only a few counts. The chain couples TRBV12-3 or TRBV12-4 to TRBJ2-7, with a weak D call TRBD1 (7 bases). This CDR3 region has 15 residues. The V gene lost 2 bases and the J gene lost 0 bases, with 11 bases spanning the gap. The CDR3 coding sequence is TGTGCCAGCAGTTTATTTCAGGGGGGCTCCTACGAGCAGTACTTC. It codes for CASSLFQGGSYEQYF.

This clonotype showed up many times. The CDR3 DNA sequence: TGCGCCAGCAACCGGGACGGCAATTCACCCCTCCACTTT. It is translated as CASNRDGNSPLHF. This chain joins TRBV5-1 and TRBJ1-6; D may be TRBD1 (5 bases). V was trimmed by 6 bases and J by 7 bases, leaving 11 bases between them. The V gene's germline CDR1 is SGHRS and CDR2 YFSETQ. The CDR3 sequence is 13 residues long.

This clonotype has just a few counts. The rearrangement joins TRBV15 to TRBJ2-1, with 9 bases that match TRBD2. V dropped 0 bases and J dropped 4; count of bases not matched to a gene: 1. Per germline, CDR1 LNHNV and CDR2 YYDKDF (reference sequence). The CDR3 runs 15 residues. The chain's CDR3 is CATSREAGGYNEQFF. The CDR3 coding sequence is TGTGCCACCAGCAGAGAGGCGGGAGGGTACAATGAGCAGTTCTTC. Filled out from reference TRBV15 and TRBJ2-1, the complete variable domain reads DAMVIQNPRYQVTQFGKPVTLSCSQTLNHNVMYWYQQKSSQAPKLLFHYYDKDFNNEADTPDNFQSRRPNTSFCFLDIRSPGLGDTAMYLCATSREAGGYNEQFFGPGTRLTVL.

The rearrangement links TRBV6-1 to TRBJ2-5, with D unclear. Germline CDR1 reads MNHNS; CDR2 reads SASEGT. The V and J ends lost 6 bases and 5 bases respectively, with 13 bases between them. The CDR3 has 13 residues. The CDR3 reads CASSPTIDETQYF. The CDR3 DNA sequence: TGTGCCAGCAGCCCGACCATAGACGAGACCCAGTACTTC.

There are many counts of this clonotype. This chain connects TRBV5-1 to TRBJ1-2, with D hard to call. This CDR3 is built from 13 residues. Per germline, CDR1 SGHRS and CDR2 YFSETQ. V lost 0 bases, J lost 5 bases, and 8 bases lay in between. This CDR3 is CASSLDFGYGYTF. The CDR3 nucleotides are TGCGCCAGCAGCTTGGACTTCGGGTATGGCTACACCTTC.

J is TRBJ2-5 and V is TRBV3-1; D perhaps matches TRBD1 (6 bases). Trimming shortened V by 2 bases and J by 2 bases, and 21 bases separated the two germline ends. The CDR3 extends over 18 amino acids. Germline CDR1 is LGHDT and CDR2 is YNNKEL (reference sequence). The CDR3 DNA reads as TGTGCCAGCAGCCAAAGGGGGTATAAGGGGTCACCTCAAGAGACCCAGTACTTC. It specifies CASSQRGYKGSPQETQYF.

The chain is built from TRBV5-1 and TRBJ2-5; D is undetermined. CDR1 and CDR2 (germline): SGHRS, YFSETQ. The length of the CDR3 is 14 residues. With 4 bases removed from V and 6 bases from J, the gap between germline ends came to 16 bases. CDR3 sequence (DNA): TGCGCCAGCAGCGCCGAGTGGGTACAACAGACCCAGTACTTC. This translates into CASSAEWVQQTQYF.

This clonotype has a handful of counts. The chain combines TRBV5-5 with TRBJ1-2; TRBD1 aligns across 8 bases. Germline V gene data show CDR1 as SGHKS and CDR2 as YYEKEE (reference sequence). The CDR3 extends over 14 amino acids. The junction had 3 bases not matched to a gene; V was cut back by 0 bases and J by 5 bases. CDR3 protein: CASSLGQGRYGYTF. The CDR3 bases are TGTGCCAGCAGCTTGGGACAGGGGAGATATGGCTACACCTTC.

The rearrangement joins TRBV6-2 or TRBV6-3 to TRBJ2-1, with D possibly TRBD2 on 5 matching bases. Per the germline V gene, CDR1 is MNHEY and CDR2 is SVGEGT. This CDR3 has 17 amino acids. Trimming removed 1 base from V and 5 bases from J, with 18 bases in between. This CDR3 is CASSYFPGEPRNNEQFF. CDR3 sequence (DNA): TGTGCCAGCAGTTACTTTCCCGGGGAACCCAGGAACAATGAGCAGTTCTTC.

With regard to this clonotype: Sequence at one end of the junction differs from germline and may be a read error. J is TRBJ2-1 and V is TRBV5-1, with 9 positions matching TRBD2. From germline, CDR1 is SGHRS and CDR2 YFSETQ. The CDR3 extends over 16 amino acids. In nucleotides, the CDR3 is TGCGCCAGCAGCACCTCCGGGACTAGCTCCCACAATGAGCAGTTCTTC. It encodes CASSTSGTSSHNEQFF.